Following are 24 T cell receptor beta chains from one sample sequenced in a study of cytomegalovirus exposure and HLA in healthy donors. 60 Vbeta and 13 Jbeta primers were used in PCR. The method was immunoSEQ multiplex PCR; TCRdb's version includes in-frame clones alone and lacks a portion of them. The sample shows more than 85,000 clones, around 80% of them seen only once. Material: PBMCs. The origin of the receptors is a young man in good health and CMV-seropositive.

The CDR3 coding sequence is TGCGCCAGCAGCTTAGAGGGTGAGCAGTTCTTC. Protein sequence: CASSLEGEQFF. This chain connects TRBV5-1 to TRBJ2-1; maybe TRBD2 (5 bases). Per germline, CDR1 SGHRS and CDR2 YFSETQ. This CDR3 region has 11 residues. V dropped 2 bases and J dropped 9 bases, with 6 bases sitting between them.

This clone is categorized as medium-sized (0.01 to 0.1%). The chain has TRBV6-1 and TRBJ2-7; weak D call: TRBD1 (5 bases). CDR3 length: 13 amino acids. Trimming stripped 3 bases from V and 3 bases from J, with 9 bases between. Germline CDR1 is MNHNS and CDR2 is SASEGT. CDR3 loop: CASSETQGYEQYF. The CDR3 region has the DNA TGTGCCAGCAGTGAGACCCAGGGCTACGAGCAGTACTTC.

The V gene is TRBV18, the J gene TRBJ2-3, with D perhaps TRBD2 (6 bases). The V and J ends lost 0 bases and 6 bases respectively, with 22 bases between them. CDR3 length equals 18 residues. Germline V gene data show CDR1 as KGHSH and CDR2 as LQKENI. This CDR3 reads CASSPPRFREVTIDTQYF. CDR3 in DNA: TGTGCCAGCTCACCACCGAGGTTCAGGGAGGTTACTATCGATACGCAGTATTTT.

This clone occurred a few times. The V call is TRBV5-1, the J call TRBJ1-1, with D unresolved. CDR1 is SGHRS, CDR2 YFSETQ, per germline. Trimming took off 0 bases at V and 5 bases at J, with 11 bases between the two ends. This CDR3 comprises 14 residues. The CDR3 sequence: CASSLGREWTEAFF. The DNA for the CDR3 is TGCGCCAGCAGCTTGGGGAGGGAGTGGACTGAAGCTTTCTTT.

The chain combines TRBV6-1 with TRBJ1-6; weak D call: TRBD1 (6 bases). V shed 2 bases and J shed 0 bases, with 8 bases lying between them. This CDR3 comprises 16 residues. Germline V gives CDR1 MNHNS, CDR2 SASEGT. The chain's CDR3 is CASSENRVSYNSPLHF. CDR3 nucleotide sequence: TGTGCCAGCAGTGAAAACAGGGTCTCCTATAATTCACCCCTCCACTTT.

The chain combines TRBV2 with TRBJ1-2; 8 bases are a match to TRBD1. Germline CDR1 SNHLY, CDR2 FYNNEI. V trimming: 5 bases; J trimming: 4 bases; junction bases outside the gene matches: 9. This CDR3 is built from 15 residues. CDR3 sequence (DNA): TGTGCCAGCAGTCCATTCACAGGGGGTAGCTATGGCTACACCTTC. Translating gives CASSPFTGGSYGYTF.

This rearrangement joins TRBV2 to TRBJ1-1; D may be TRBD1 (5 bases). The V and J ends lost 0 bases and 2 bases respectively, with 7 bases between them. Germline V CDR1 and CDR2: SNHLY, FYNNEI. The CDR3 runs to 14 residues. The CDR3 loop reads CASSEATVNTEAFF. The CDR3 DNA is TGTGCCAGCAGTGAAGCGACAGTTAACACTGAAGCTTTCTTT.

As for this clone: One end of the junction varies from germline; a read error may be responsible. The V and J genes are TRBV19 and TRBJ1-2; 11 nucleotides align to TRBD1. The CDR3 is 14 amino acids. Germline values: CDR1 LNHDA, CDR2 SQIVND (reference sequence). The chain's CDR3 is CASRDRGRTYDYTF. The CDR3 DNA reads as TGTGCCAGTAGGGACAGGGGGCGAACCTATGACTACACCTTC.

This clone was seen more than once but under ten times. The chain uses TRBV15 and TRBJ1-5; 7 bases fit TRBD1. Germline-derived CDR1 and CDR2 are LNHNV and YYDKDF (reference sequence). Trimming at V came to 5 bases and at J to 2 bases, leaving 3 bases not matched to a gene. The CDR3 extends over 14 amino acids. DNA for the CDR3: TGTGCCACCAGCCTCGACAGGGGCAATCAGCCCCAGCATTTT. As protein: CATSLDRGNQPQHF. The whole variable domain, filled in from reference TRBV15 and TRBJ1-5, reads DAMVIQNPRYQVTQFGKPVTLSCSQTLNHNVMYWYQQKSSQAPKLLFHYYDKDFNNEADTPDNFQSRRPNTSFCFLDIRSPGLGDTAMYLCATSLDRGNQPQHFGDGTRLSIL.

As to this clone: Other DNA sequences in this specimen translate into the identical CDR3. The chain joins TRBV6-1 to TRBJ2-2; 12 nucleotides match TRBD2. Germline values: CDR1 MNHNS, CDR2 SASEGT. This CDR3 comprises 15 residues. With 2 bases clipped from V and 6 bases from J, the junction kept 1 base outside the gene matches. CDR3 nucleotide sequence: TGTGCCAGCAGTGAACTAGCGGGGGGGCCCGGGGAGCTGTTTTTT. This gives the protein CASSELAGGPGELFF.

This chain links TRBV27 with TRBJ1-2; D uncertain. CDR1 and CDR2 (germline): MNHEY, SMNVEV (reference sequence). Trimming cost V 3 bases and J 2 bases, with 10 bases left between them. The CDR3 is made up of 14 amino acids. The CDR3 bases are TGTGCCAGCAGTTTTGCACAGACCAACTATGGCTACACCTTC. It is translated as CASSFAQTNYGYTF.

The V call is TRBV30, the J call TRBJ1-6, with D tentatively TRBD1 (5 bases). Germline-derived CDR1 and CDR2 are GTSNPN and SVGIG (reference sequence). The CDR3 has 13 residues. V was shortened by 5 bases and J by 9 bases, with 14 bases between the two germline ends. CDR3 residues: CAWSRTFPSPLHF. DNA for the CDR3: TGTGCCTGGTCTAGGACATTCCCTTCACCCCTCCACTTT.

V usage is TRBV2 and J usage is TRBJ1-1; D is unclear. Germline V gene data show CDR1 as SNHLY and CDR2 as FYNNEI. The CDR3 has 11 amino acids. Trimming removed 6 bases from V and 5 bases from J, with 7 bases in between. CDR3 sequence reads: CASSEVTEAFF. The CDR3 DNA reads TGTGCCAGCAGCGAGGTGACTGAAGCTTTCTTT.

The chain employs TRBV30 and TRBJ1-4, with 8 bases lining up with TRBD1. The CDR3 spans 15 residues. Looked up from germline, CDR1 is GTSNPN and CDR2 is SVGIG (reference sequence). V lost 0 bases and J lost 8; bases outside the gene matches: 8. CDR3 in amino acids: CAWSVTGEGSEKLFF. DNA of the CDR3: TGTGCCTGGAGTGTGACAGGGGAAGGGTCCGAAAAACTGTTTTTT.

For the CDR3, the DNA is TGTGCCACCCTCGACCAAGGCGGGTATAATACGCAGTATTTT. Translating gives CATLDQGGYNTQYF. This chain links TRBV6-5 with TRBJ2-3; D possibly corresponds to TRBD2 (5 bases). Germline-derived CDR1 and CDR2 are MNHEY and SVGAGI. Trimming removed 10 bases at V and 7 bases at J, with 21 bases between. The CDR3 runs to 14 residues.

J is TRBJ2-3 and V is TRBV12-5, with 14 nucleotides matching TRBD2. Per the germline V gene, CDR1 is LGHNT and CDR2 is FRNRAP. Trimming removed 2 bases from V and 4 bases from J; junction bases left unmatched: 5. This CDR3 is built from 17 residues. The CDR3 here is CASGLMTTSGGADTQYF. CDR3 in DNA: TGTGCTAGTGGTTTGATGACGACTAGCGGGGGGGCAGATACGCAGTATTTT. The whole variable domain, remainder taken from reference TRBV12-5 and TRBJ2-3, is DARVTQTPRHKVTEMGQEVTMRCQPILGHNTVFWYRQTMMQGLELLAYFRNRAPLDDSGMPKDRFSAEMPDATLATLKIQPSEPRDSAVYFCASGLMTTSGGADTQYFGPGTRLTVL.

This chain connects TRBV6-7 to TRBJ2-3; 11 nucleotides agree with TRBD1. TRBV6-7 is an open reading frame, and its role is uncertain. The CDR3 runs 18 residues. The trim removed 0 bases at V and 4 bases at J, leaving 9 bases unmatched. The CDR3 DNA reads as TGTGCCAGCAGTTACTCGAAGATTAGGACAGGGGGCTCAGATACGCAGTATTTT. Translation: CASSYSKIRTGGSDTQYF.

This chain links TRBV19 with TRBJ2-2, with D possibly being TRBD2 (6 bases). In germline, CDR1 is LNHDA, CDR2 SQIVND (reference sequence). The V and J ends lost 1 base and 6 bases respectively, with 6 bases between them. The CDR3 runs to 13 residues. CDR3 loop: CASSIGGAGELFF. CDR3 nucleotides: TGTGCCAGTAGTATAGGGGGGGCCGGGGAGCTGTTTTTT.

This chain uses TRBV6-4 with TRBJ1-1; 9 nucleotides match TRBD1. The CDR3 has 16 amino acids. CDR1 and CDR2 from the germline V gene are MRHNA and SNTAGT. V trimming: 8 bases; J trimming: 1 base; junction bases outside the gene matches: 11. The CDR3 nucleotides are TGTGCCAGCGGGGGGGGACAGGGTATCCCGAACACTGAAGCTTTCTTT. This gives the protein CASGGGQGIPNTEAFF.

V and J are TRBV4-3 and TRBJ1-1; TRBD1 is a possible D gene (5 bases). This CDR3 contains 18 residues. The V gene's germline CDR1 is LGHNA and CDR2 YSLEER. V lost 1 base and J lost 0, with 18 bases in between. The CDR3 nucleotides read TGCGCCAGCAGCCAAGTATTAGGGGTGGTGGGCATGAACACTGAAGCTTTCTTT. This encodes CASSQVLGVVGMNTEAFF.

The chain couples TRBV30 to TRBJ1-1; TRBD1 matches 11 bases. Germline V gene data show CDR1 as GTSNPN and CDR2 as SVGIG (reference sequence). This CDR3 region has 15 residues. The ends lost 0 bases at V and 3 bases at J; junction bases unmatched: 3. CDR3 protein: CAWSVPGQGDTEAFF. CDR3 DNA: TGTGCCTGGAGTGTACCGGGACAGGGGGACACTGAAGCTTTCTTT.

The rearrangement joins TRBV2 to TRBJ2-7, with D perhaps TRBD1 (6 bases). This CDR3 has 15 residues. V lost 2 bases to trimming and J lost 2 bases, with 13 bases between them. CDR1 is SNHLY, CDR2 FYNNEI, per germline. The CDR3 bases are TGTGCCAGCAGTGAAAGTGGTTCAGGGGCCTACGAGCAGTACTTC. Translating it yields CASSESGSGAYEQYF.

The rearrangement links TRBV2 to TRBJ2-1, with 9 nucleotides matching TRBD2. Per the germline V gene, CDR1 is SNHLY and CDR2 is FYNNEI. V shed 7 bases and J 8 bases; nucleotides not matched to a gene: 9. This CDR3 is built from 14 residues. The CDR3 region is CASTILAGSDEQFF. Here the CDR3 DNA reads TGTGCCAGCACCATCCTAGCGGGGAGCGATGAGCAGTTCTTC.

V is TRBV30 and J is TRBJ2-5; TRBD2 matches 7 bases. The germline CDR1 and CDR2 sequences are GTSNPN and SVGIG (reference sequence). V was clipped by 2 bases and J by 7 bases; unmatched bases: 13. The CDR3 sequence is 15 residues long. CDR3 in DNA: TGTGCCTGGAGTCAGCGGGGCCCCGGGAGTGTGACCCAGTACTTC. Its protein product is CAWSQRGPGSVTQYF.